The clone carrying this T cell receptor beta chain was observed a few times. The sample comes from a study of T-cell memory formation after mild COVID-19. TCRdb re-called the 5' RACE reads through MiXCR, storing one row per CDR3 protein. The repertoire includes about 190,000 distinct CDR3 sequences, 15% to 20% of them detected once, and 2.4% sits in the top ten. Sequences were obtained from PBMCs or a T cell subset sorted from them (not recorded which). The TCR was taken from an adult woman who had mild COVID-19 (a few samples of this study predate the infection). Cell type and time point are not known.

CDR3 nucleotide sequence: TGTGCCAGCAGCTTTGGTTCAAAGGCCCCGCGTGCCCACAGCTACGAGCAGTACTTC. This sequence encodes CASSFGSKAPRAHSYEQYF. This sequence joins TRBV7-8 and TRBJ2-7; D ambiguous. Trimming pared 3 bases from V and 3 bases from J, leaving 27 bases between. CDR1 SGHVS and CDR2 FQNEAQ come from the germline V gene. The CDR3 length is 19 residues.